This record concerns one T cell receptor beta chain sequence. Its antigen is currently unknown. This sample is drawn from a study of vaccination effects on CD4 cells after COVID-19. Libraries were prepared by immunoSEQ multiplex PCR; TCRdb keeps only in-frame clonotypes and omits some of them. The repertoire holds some 70,000 clones, with over 70% as singletons. In the ViraFEST assay, antigen-specific CD4+ clonotypes were identified by expansion after peptide-pool stimulation. It was after approximately 11 days of culture that CD4+ T cells were isolated. Subjects were given two BNT162b2 or mRNA-1273 vaccine doses. All vaccine recipients tested negative for nucleocapsid antibodies and had never contracted SARS-CoV-2 infection. Every well housed two million PBMC, which grew in culture alongside around 10 IU/ml IL-2 and around 9.4 ug/ml peptides. The authors replaced half the medium with IL-2 medium on days 3 and 7.

V was clipped by 3 bases and J by 8 bases, with 11 bases between them. The CDR3 covers 13 residues. Germline V lookup: CDR1 MNHEY, CDR2 SMNVEV (reference sequence). The receptor's source is a human donor who received a COVID-19 vaccine. This sequence joins TRBV27 and TRBJ1-3; perhaps TRBD1 as D (6 bases). The sample consisted of CD4+ T cells from PBMCs cultured with HCoV-229E spike peptides, taken after COVID-19 vaccination. The CDR3 bases are TGTGCCAGCAGTTTTGCAGGGGAGGACACCATATATTTT. Amino acids: CASSFAGEDTIYF.